This TCR beta chain was sequenced for a study of OX40 agonist ivuxolimab in advanced cancers. About the research overall: Three patients, one with hepatocellular carcinoma and two with cutaneous melanoma, achieved partial responses.

The germline gives CDR1 SGHRS, CDR2 YFSETQ. The CDR3 is 18 amino acids. Trimming took 4 bases from V and 6 from J, leaving 25 bases between them. This clone was recorded once. Its antigen is still unknown. No conserved phenylalanine or tryptophan ends this CDR3, so it is likely a read error. Collection of blood occurred at baseline, at cycle 4 day 1, and at cycle 7 day 1. Whole-study findings and limits: Doses of 0.1 to 3.0 mg/kg were accompanied by clonal expansion of CD4+ and CD8+ blood T cells by week 6. On average, a greater number of expanded clones characterised CD8+ T cells relative to CD4+.

Profiling relied on immunoSEQ multiplex PCR, and the TCRdb table lists in-frame clones only, not all of them. The sample has about 71,000 clones, roughly three quarters seen once. The chain links TRBV5-1 to TRBJ2-2, with D unresolved. The input for sequencing was CD4+ or CD8+ T cells sorted from blood, taken in a trial of the OX40 agonist ivuxolimab. The source of this sequence is an adult with an advanced solid tumor such as melanoma, head and neck, liver or kidney cancer. The CDR3, as DNA: TGCGCCAGCAGCCCGACCGGCGGACCGCGTAAGTTGGCCGGGGAGCTGTTTCTT. It translates to CASSPTGGPRKLAGELFL.